Below, 27 T cell receptor beta chains from the same sample are listed, as sequenced in a study of blood T cell repertoires in COVID-19. Sequenced by immunoSEQ multiplex PCR; TCRdb stores in-frame clones only, minus some. The sample shows hundreds of thousands of clones, roughly 87% of them seen only once. Sequencing was done on a sample of PBMCs or T cells enriched from blood (not recorded which). These receptors were collected from a woman in her twenties or thirties who had recovered from COVID-19.

J is TRBJ2-6 and V is TRBV10-3, with 11 bases aligning to TRBD1. Germline trimming cut 6 bases from V and 1 base from J; bases unmatched to any gene: 5. The CDR3 spans 17 residues. Germline V CDR1 and CDR2: ENHRY, SYGVKD. The CDR3: CAIRDGTGGSGANVLTF. In DNA, the CDR3 is TGTGCCATCAGGGACGGGACAGGGGGTTCTGGGGCCAACGTCCTGACTTTC.

The J gene is TRBJ2-1, the V gene TRBV27; 10 nucleotides match TRBD2. The CDR3 spans 15 residues. CDR1 and CDR2 from the germline V gene are MNHEY and SMNVEV (reference sequence). The junction had 5 bases not matched to a gene; V was cut back by 7 bases and J by 2 bases. CDR3 coding DNA: TGTGCCAGCAACCCTAGCGGGAGACCCTACAATGAGCAGTTCTTC. It specifies CASNPSGRPYNEQFF.

The chain couples TRBV18 to TRBJ1-2; D not certain. Between the trimmed V and J ends, which lost 6 bases and 2 bases, there was a span of 19 bases. CDR1 is KGHSH and CDR2 is LQKENI in the germline V gene. There are 16 residues in the CDR3. CDR3 protein: CASSPSPRTENYGYTF. The DNA for the CDR3 is TGTGCCAGCTCCCCGTCCCCCCGAACAGAAAACTATGGCTACACCTTC.

The rearrangement joins TRBV6-5 to TRBJ2-7; 10 nucleotides agree with TRBD1. The V segment lost 4 bases and the J segment 4 bases; nucleotides outside the gene matches: 4. Germline V gene sequence: CDR1 MNHEY, CDR2 SVGAGI. The CDR3 has 14 residues. For the CDR3, the DNA is TGTGCCAGCAGTTCCGGACAGGGGGGGTACGAGCAGTACTTC. This codes for CASSSGQGGYEQYF.

The V and J genes are TRBV7-3 and TRBJ1-1; TRBD1 is a possible D gene (5 bases). This CDR3 is 14 amino acids long. CDR1 is SGHTA, CDR2 FQGTGA, per germline. With 2 bases removed from V and 4 bases from J, the gap between germline ends came to 11 bases. The CDR3 nucleotides read TGTGCCAGCAGCTTATCGGGGGGGACCACTGAAGCTTTCTTT. This sequence encodes CASSLSGGTTEAFF.

The V gene is TRBV2, the J gene TRBJ2-7; 12 positions agree with TRBD1. The CDR3 length is 15 residues. V dropped 6 bases and J dropped 3; count of bases not matched to a gene: 6. Per germline, CDR1 SNHLY and CDR2 FYNNEI. CDR3 amino acids: CASRGDRGPSYEQYF. CDR3 sequence (DNA): TGTGCCAGCAGAGGGGACAGGGGGCCAAGCTACGAGCAGTACTTC.

The chain carries TRBV30 and TRBJ2-7; D not resolved. Trimming removed 2 bases at V and 6 bases at J, with 5 bases between. The CDR3 contains 10 residues. Germline V CDR1 and CDR2: GTSNPN, SVGIG (reference sequence). In DNA form, the CDR3 reads TGTGCCTGGAGTAATAGCGAGCAGTACTTC. Residues: CAWSNSEQYF.

The chain combines TRBV18 with TRBJ1-2, with 7 positions matching TRBD1. The CDR3 runs to 15 residues. V shed 2 bases, J shed 2 bases, and the junction held 5 bases outside the gene matches. Germline lookup yields CDR1 KGHSH and CDR2 LQKENI. This CDR3 is CASSPSTGLNYGYTF. For the CDR3, the DNA is TGTGCCAGCTCACCATCGACAGGGCTCAACTATGGCTACACCTTC.

The chain is built from TRBV27 and TRBJ1-1; weak D call: TRBD1 (5 bases). The CDR3 is 15 amino acids. V was shortened by 6 bases and J by 2 bases, with 16 bases between the two germline ends. In germline, CDR1 is MNHEY, CDR2 SMNVEV (reference sequence). CDR3 amino acids: CASSLRWGSNTEAFF. The CDR3 DNA is TGTGCCAGCAGCTTGCGGTGGGGCTCCAACACTGAAGCTTTCTTT.

CDR3 loop: CASTEQGASTDTQYF. DNA of the CDR3: TGCGCCAGCACAGAACAGGGGGCTAGCACAGATACGCAGTATTTT. The V gene is TRBV5-1, the J gene TRBJ2-3; TRBD1 matches 9 bases. Germline V gives CDR1 SGHRS, CDR2 YFSETQ. V trimming: 6 bases; J trimming: 0 bases; junction bases outside the gene matches: 5. CDR3 length equals 15 residues.

The chain employs TRBV5-6 and TRBJ2-7, with 10 bases matching TRBD1. This CDR3 is 15 amino acids long. V dropped 3 bases and J dropped 5; count of bases not matched to a gene: 8. Germline loops: CDR1 SGHDT, CDR2 YYEEEE. In nucleotides, the CDR3 is TGTGCCAGCAGCTCCCGCCGGGACAGGGGCAACGAGCAGTACTTC. Translating it yields CASSSRRDRGNEQYF.

This chain joins TRBV27 and TRBJ2-1; 9 bases line up with TRBD2. Germline CDR1 is MNHEY and CDR2 is SMNVEV (reference sequence). The J segment lost 4 bases and the V segment lost 4 bases, leaving 8 bases of the junction unmatched. CDR3 length equals 16 residues. The CDR3 sequence is CASSSQTSGSYNEQFF. CDR3 DNA sequence: TGTGCCAGCAGTTCCCAAACTAGCGGGTCTTACAATGAGCAGTTCTTC.

The CDR3 nucleotides read TGCAGCGTTGTGGGGGGAATTTACACTGAAGCTTTCTTT. It codes for CSVVGGIYTEAFF. This chain joins TRBV29-1 and TRBJ1-1; D might be TRBD1 (5 bases). The V end lost 4 bases, the J end lost 3 bases, and 12 bases lay between the germline ends. This CDR3 is 13 amino acids long. The germline gives CDR1 SQVTM, CDR2 ANQGSEA.

The CDR3 sequence: CASSSDRAHSPLHF. The CDR3, as DNA: TGTGCCAGCAGTTCCGACAGGGCCCATTCACCCCTCCACTTT. This chain uses TRBV6-5 with TRBJ1-6; 7 bases are a match to TRBD1. The CDR3 covers 14 residues. V lost 4 bases to trimming and J lost 8 bases; unmatched junction nucleotides: 5. The germline V gene encodes CDR1 MNHEY and CDR2 SVGAGI.

CDR3 bases: TGCGCCAGCAGCTTGCGGGCTAGCGGGGGGGAATATAACTACGAGCAGTACTTC. This translates into CASSLRASGGEYNYEQYF. This chain links TRBV5-1 with TRBJ2-7; TRBD2 matches at 12 bases. The length of the CDR3 is 18 residues. The V gene's germline CDR1 is SGHRS and CDR2 YFSETQ. J was trimmed by 3 bases and V by 1 base; bases with no gene match: 11.

The chain couples TRBV20-1 to TRBJ2-1, with D uncertain. Germline-derived CDR1 and CDR2 are DFQATT and SNEGSKA (reference sequence). CDR3 length: 10 residues. With 6 bases removed from V and 10 bases from J, the gap between germline ends came to 10 bases. CDR3 in DNA: TGCAGTGCCCGAAGCTGGGAGCAGTTCTTC. Translation: CSARSWEQFF.

This clone was counted between two and nine times. This chain connects TRBV29-1 to TRBJ1-2, with D perhaps matching TRBD1 (6 bases). The CDR3 sequence is 13 residues long. Germline V gives CDR1 SQVTM, CDR2 ANQGSEA. V lost 4 bases and J 4 bases, leaving 13 bases between the germline ends. The CDR3 DNA reads TGCAGCGTTGCACAGGGCTCGTCCTATGGCTACACCTTC. Its translation: CSVAQGSSYGYTF.

The chain employs TRBV5-1 and TRBJ2-7; 7 nucleotides agree with TRBD1. V was clipped by 1 base and J by 5 bases; unmatched bases: 12. CDR1 SGHRS and CDR2 YFSETQ come from the germline V gene. This CDR3 spans 16 amino acids. CDR3 coding DNA: TGCGCCAGCAGCTTGACTCTCGGCAGGGGGTACCACGAGCAGTACTTC. Protein sequence: CASSLTLGRGYHEQYF.

V usage is TRBV4-1 and J usage is TRBJ1-2, with 9 bases fitting TRBD1. Looked up from germline, CDR1 is MGHRA and CDR2 is YSYEKL. The CDR3 totals 15 residues. The V and J ends lost 4 bases and 0 bases, in that order; junction bases with no gene match: 3. In DNA, the CDR3 is TGCGCCAGCAGCCGGACAGGGGCTACTAACTATGGCTACACCTTC. Encoded protein: CASSRTGATNYGYTF.

The chain links TRBV5-1 to TRBJ1-2; the match to TRBD1 covers 10 bases. This CDR3 is 14 amino acids long. Germline CDR1 is SGHRS and CDR2 is YFSETQ. V gave up 3 bases and J gave up 10 bases; unmatched junction bases: 9. As DNA, the CDR3 is TGCGCCAGCAGCTGGGGGACAGGGGCAGCTGACTACACCTTC. Its translation is CASSWGTGAADYTF.

The rearrangement joins TRBV5-1 to TRBJ2-1; D not certain. The CDR3 contains 14 residues. CDR1 is SGHRS, CDR2 YFSETQ, per germline. V shed 0 bases and J shed 8 bases, with 12 bases lying between them. The CDR3, as DNA: TGCGCCAGCAGCTTGGAGGAGAAGGCTCATGAGCAGTTCTTC. Translation gives CASSLEEKAHEQFF.

This clone is a singleton in its sample. This chain uses TRBV4-1 with TRBJ2-7, with a possible D match to TRBD2 (5 bases). This CDR3 contains 15 residues. Germline V gene lookup returns CDR1 MGHRA and CDR2 YSYEKL. V dropped 0 bases and J dropped 3 bases, with 12 bases sitting between them. DNA of the CDR3: TGCGCCAGCAGCCAAGAGGACTTCCCAAGCTACGAGCAGTACTTC. Translated, it gives CASSQEDFPSYEQYF.

The chain joins TRBV19 to TRBJ2-2; 8 bases are a match to TRBD1. From germline, CDR1 is LNHDA and CDR2 SQIVND (reference sequence). The CDR3 sequence is 17 residues long. V was clipped by 0 bases and J by 0 bases; unmatched bases: 3. CDR3 sequence reads: CASSIDWTGSNTGELFF. As DNA, the CDR3 is TGTGCCAGTAGTATAGATTGGACAGGGTCGAACACCGGGGAGCTGTTTTTT.

The rearrangement joins TRBV27 to TRBJ2-7; D perhaps matches TRBD2 (6 bases). Trimming left V 3 bases short and J 3 bases short, with 15 bases between. The germline V gene has CDR1 MNHEY and CDR2 SMNVEV (reference sequence). The CDR3 spans 15 residues. The CDR3 nucleotides are TGTGCCAGCAGTTTTGGTGCGGGGACCTACTACGAGCAGTACTTC. It specifies CASSFGAGTYYEQYF.

DNA of the CDR3: TGTGCCAGCAGGTCCGGGACAGGGGGCTCCTACGAGCAGTACTTC. As protein: CASRSGTGGSYEQYF. The gene calls are TRBV13 and TRBJ2-7; 11 positions agree with TRBD1. V was clipped by 6 bases and J by 0 bases; unmatched bases: 4. The germline V gene has CDR1 PRHDT and CDR2 FYEKMQ (reference sequence). CDR3 length: 15 residues.

The chain uses TRBV6-4 and TRBJ1-6; perhaps TRBD1 as D (6 bases). CDR1 and CDR2 (germline): MRHNA, SNTAGT. V was clipped by 4 bases and J by 0 bases, with 16 bases between them. The CDR3 length is 18 residues. The CDR3 loop reads CASSGLQGTSSYNSPLHF. The CDR3 DNA follows: TGTGCCAGCAGTGGCCTACAGGGAACTAGCTCCTATAATTCACCCCTCCACTTT.

The V call is TRBV7-2, the J call TRBJ2-1; 8 nucleotides match TRBD1. The germline V gene has CDR1 SGHTA and CDR2 FQGNSA. Trimming took 1 base from V and 6 from J; bases not matched to a gene: 5. The CDR3 is 15 residues long. CDR3 sequence: CASSLVRTGSNEQFF. The DNA for the CDR3 is TGTGCCAGCAGCTTAGTGAGGACAGGGTCCAATGAGCAGTTCTTC.